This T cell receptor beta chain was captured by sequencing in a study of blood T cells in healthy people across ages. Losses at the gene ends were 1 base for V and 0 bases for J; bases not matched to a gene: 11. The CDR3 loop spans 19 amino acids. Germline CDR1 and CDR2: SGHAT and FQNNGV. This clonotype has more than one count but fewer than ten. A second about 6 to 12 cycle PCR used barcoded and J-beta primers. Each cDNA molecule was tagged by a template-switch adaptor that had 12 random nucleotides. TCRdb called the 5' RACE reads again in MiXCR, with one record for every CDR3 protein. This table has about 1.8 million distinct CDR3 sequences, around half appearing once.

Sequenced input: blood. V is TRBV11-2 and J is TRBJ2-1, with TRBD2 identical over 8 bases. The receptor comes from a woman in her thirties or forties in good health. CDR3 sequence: CASSLGLAGGFLSYNEQFF. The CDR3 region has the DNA TGTGCCAGCAGCTTAGGGTTGGCGGGGGGCTTCCTCTCCTACAATGAGCAGTTCTTC.